This T cell receptor beta chain was obtained from a study of a mutant IDH1 vaccine in newly diagnosed glioma. As regards this clone: Its antigen is not identified.

Time point noted: week 47, end of study. A 20-mer mutant IDH1 peptide at 300 ug was injected subcutaneously with topical imiquimod. There were eight vaccinations for patients, given in weeks 1, 3, 5, 7, 11, 15, 19 and 23. Germline V CDR1 and CDR2: SGHRS, YFSETQ. Trimming left V 0 bases short and J 4 bases short, with 11 bases between. The CDR3 loop spans 16 amino acids. Profiled with immunoSEQ multiplex PCR; TCRdb holds only in-frame clones, not every one. Of about 56,000 clones detected, less than 90% appear once; the ten largest clones hold about 3.2%. This TCR was sampled from a woman in her 50s with glioma. The chain uses TRBV5-1 and TRBJ1-6, with D possibly TRBD1 on 6 matching bases. The specimen was PBMCs, collected from a glioma patient whose treatment included an IDH1 peptide vaccine. The DNA for the CDR3 is TGCGCCAGCAGCTTGGCCGGGACATGGTATAATTCACCCCTCCACTTT. Amino acids: CASSLAGTWYNSPLHF.